The clone carrying this T cell receptor (beta chain) rates as medium-sized. Noted time point: after trial treatment. Described treatment: LDRT plus nivolumab, ipilimumab, low-dose cyclophosphamide and aspirin (RACIN trial). Patients who could take part had advanced solid tumors with no tumor-infiltrating lymphocytes. Primers targeting TRAV and TRBV primed first-strand cDNA, covering alpha and beta chains. A constant-region primer paired with the V-primer adapter amplified TCRs over about 20 PCR cycles. mRNA isolates were amplified via in vitro transcription. TCRdb reprocessed the reads via MiXCR and lists one record per CDR3 protein. The sample holds more than 30,000 distinct CDR3 sequences, approximately 54% seen once. This sample was taken from a study of low-dose radiotherapy and immunotherapy resistance in tumors. Study-wide context: With 1 Gy per fraction every two weeks, Cohort 2 accumulated 13 Gy across 26 weeks. Every two weeks patients got nivolumab 240 mg flat dose, plus ipilimumab 1 mg/kg every six weeks, intravenously.

The CDR3 sequence is 17 residues long. With V trimmed by 0 bases and J by 12 bases, 12 bases remained unmatched. The V gene's germline CDR1 is LGHDT and CDR2 YNNKEL (reference sequence). The sample was PBMCs, taken after low-dose radiotherapy plus immunotherapy. The chain has TRBV3-1 and TRBJ2-1; 12 bases are a match to TRBD2. The TCR originated in a male donor with gallbladder cancer. CDR3 nucleotides: TGTGCCAGCAGCCAAGATCGCGCTAGCGGGAGGGAGGGGACGCAGTTCTTC. Translation gives CASSQDRASGREGTQFF.